These 8 T cell receptor beta chains originate from one sample sequenced in a study of graft-versus-host responses after intestinal transplantation. Only in-frame clones appear in the TCRdb table, and some are missing; sequencing was by immunoSEQ multiplex PCR. The repertoire consists of just under 100,000 clones, with roughly 90% occurring once and the leading ten covering roughly a sixth. The sequencing used PBMCs, collected around 450 days after intestinal transplant. The source is a human patient who received an intestinal transplant, so some T cells may come from the graft donor.

V is TRBV15 and J is TRBJ1-2; a possible D gene is TRBD1 (5 bases). Germline CDR1 LNHNV, CDR2 YYDKDF (reference sequence). CDR3 length equals 13 residues. V was trimmed by 8 bases and J by 4 bases, leaving 14 bases between them. The CDR3 loop reads CATSGGGAYGYTF. Written as DNA, the CDR3 is TGTGCCACCTCCGGGGGGGGAGCCTATGGCTACACCTTC.

The V gene is TRBV10-2, the J gene TRBJ2-5; perhaps TRBD1 as D (6 bases). Trimming shortened V by 6 bases and J by 2 bases, and 13 bases separated the two germline ends. The germline V gene has CDR1 WSHSY and CDR2 SAAADI. The CDR3 totals 14 residues. The CDR3, as DNA: TGCGCCAGCAGCGCAGGGGTGTTTCAAGAGACCCAGTACTTC. Amino acid sequence: CASSAGVFQETQYF.

The gene calls are TRBV6-1 and TRBJ2-1; possible D gene TRBD2, 6 bases. The CDR3 has 15 residues. Trimming took off 7 bases at V and 0 bases at J, with 13 bases between the two ends. Germline V gene data show CDR1 as MNHNS and CDR2 as SASEGT. In DNA, the CDR3 is TGTGCCAGCACTAGAGCGGGCCCCTCCTACAATGAGCAGTTCTTC. This gives the protein CASTRAGPSYNEQFF.

The genes are TRBV14 and TRBJ1-1; D might be TRBD1 (5 bases). V was cut by 2 bases and J by 7 bases, with 14 bases left in between. Germline assignment: CDR1 SGHDN and CDR2 FVKESK. The CDR3 is 14 amino acids. CDR3 amino acids: CASSQWGRGGEAFF. DNA of the CDR3: TGTGCCAGCAGCCAATGGGGTCGTGGGGGTGAAGCTTTCTTT.

The rearrangement links TRBV9 to TRBJ2-3, with D hard to call. The CDR3 length is 12 residues. Deletions cut 4 bases from V and 0 bases from J, with 3 bases between. Germline V gene data show CDR1 as SGDLS and CDR2 as YYNGEE. The CDR3: CASSRSTDTQYF. CDR3 in DNA: TGTGCCAGCAGCAGGAGCACAGATACGCAGTATTTT.

V is TRBV6-6 and J is TRBJ1-5, with 11 bases aligning to TRBD1. The germline gives CDR1 MNHNY, CDR2 SVGAGI (reference sequence). V lost 2 bases, J lost 5 bases, and 5 bases stayed unmatched. The CDR3 extends over 16 amino acids. CDR3 DNA: TGTGCCAGCAGTTACGGGACAGGGGGAGGGGATCAGCCCCAGCATTTT. Its translation is CASSYGTGGGDQPQHF.

Worth noting for this clone: This same CDR3 is encoded by further DNA sequences in the sample. This chain connects TRBV5-1 to TRBJ2-3; 10 bases agree with TRBD2. The V and J ends lost 0 bases and 3 bases, in that order; junction bases with no gene match: 1. Germline V gene sequence: CDR1 SGHRS, CDR2 YFSETQ. CDR3 length: 15 amino acids. The CDR3 region has the DNA TGCGCCAGCAGCTTGGCTAGCGGGGGTACAGATACGCAGTATTTT. Translation gives CASSLASGGTDTQYF.

The chain has TRBV18 and TRBJ1-6; the D gene is possibly TRBD1 (6 bases). CDR1 is KGHSH and CDR2 is LQKENI in the germline V gene. V shed 5 bases and J shed 1 base, with 9 bases lying between them. The CDR3 has 15 residues. The CDR3 coding sequence is TGTGCCAGCTCAACTACAGGGTCCTATAATTCACCCCTCCACTTT. This gives the protein CASSTTGSYNSPLHF. The variable domain in full, with the rest retrieved from reference TRBV18 and TRBJ1-6, is NAGVMQNPRHLVRRRGQEARLRCSPMKGHSHVYWYRQLPEEGLKFMVYLQKENIIDESGMPKERFSAEFPKEGPSILRIQQVVRGDSAAYFCASSTTGSYNSPLHFGNGTRLTVT.